These 19 T cell receptor beta chains came from one sample sequenced in a study of Ad26.COV2.S vaccination and SARS-CoV-2 variants (dated by TCRdb to the early 2020s). Libraries were constructed by the immunoSEQ multiplex PCR assay. The table was pulled from immuneACCESS by TCRdb, which kept in-frame rearrangements only. Such tables lose some clones; where checked, under half of the loss comes from unresolved V genes, and the rest has no known cause. Counted in this sample were roughly 510,000 clones; roughly 87% of them appeared once. 9.5% to 15% of the sample is in the top ten clones. This sample's treatment or condition label indicates: some 19 received Ad26.COV2.S at low or high dose, single or two shots; roughly 5 received placebo; per-sample allocation not given. For vaccine and placebo recipients, repertoires were sequenced using samples collected on day 63 after the first injection. Sequencing was performed on peripheral blood, taken in a trial of Ad26.COV2.S vaccine versus placebo. The receptors derive from a person aged 18-60 years who received the Ad26.COV2.S COVID-19 vaccine or a placebo.

V is TRBV7-2 and J is TRBJ1-4; D gene ambiguous. V was shortened by 6 bases and J by 4 bases, with 12 bases between the two germline ends. Germline V gives CDR1 SGHTA, CDR2 FQGNSA. The CDR3 sequence is 14 residues long. Here the CDR3 reads CASSPGSFNEKLFF. The DNA for the CDR3 is TGTGCCAGCAGTCCCGGGTCGTTTAATGAAAAACTGTTTTTT.

The CDR3 here is CASRRIEAAGTDTQYF. The CDR3 coding sequence is TGTGCCAGCAGAAGGATCGAGGCGGCTGGGACAGATACGCAGTATTTT. The chain carries TRBV27 and TRBJ2-3, with D unclear. V was trimmed by 6 bases and J by 3 bases, leaving 19 bases between them. The CDR3 totals 16 residues. Germline assignment: CDR1 MNHEY and CDR2 SMNVEV (reference sequence).

This clone turned up a few times. The chain employs TRBV28 and TRBJ2-7; no clear D. Trimming shortened V by 10 bases and J by 2 bases, and 15 bases separated the two germline ends. Looked up from germline, CDR1 is MDHEN and CDR2 is SYDVKM. CDR3 size: 13 residues. The CDR3 DNA follows: TGTGCCACCGCTGATCAGGTCGCCTACGAGCAGTACTTC. The encoded protein is CATADQVAYEQYF.

This clone was counted many times. The rearrangement joins TRBV30 to TRBJ1-6; 7 positions agree with TRBD1. Germline CDR1 is GTSNPN and CDR2 is SVGIG (reference sequence). The V and J ends lost 2 bases and 7 bases, in that order; junction bases with no gene match: 5. The CDR3 has 14 amino acids. The CDR3 DNA follows: TGTGCCTGGAGTCGGACAGGTGGGAATTCACCCCTCCACTTT. Translating it yields CAWSRTGGNSPLHF. The variable domain in full, with the rest retrieved from reference TRBV30 and TRBJ1-6, is SQTIHQWPATLVQPVGSPLSLECTVEGTSNPNLYWYRQAAGRGLQLLFYSVGIGQISSEVPQNLSASRPQDRQFILSSKKLLLSDSGFYLCAWSRTGGNSPLHFGNGTRLTVT.

The CDR3 DNA is TGTGCCAGCAGCTTTCAGGGGGGCCCTATCTATGGCTACACCTTC. Amino acids: CASSFQGGPIYGYTF. V usage is TRBV5-4 and J usage is TRBJ1-2; TRBD1 aligns across 7 bases. Germline-derived CDR1 and CDR2 are SGHNT and YYREEE (reference sequence). The ends lost 2 bases at V and 4 bases at J; junction bases unmatched: 8. The length of the CDR3 is 15 residues. The full variable domain, with the rest looked up from reference TRBV5-4 and TRBJ1-2, is ETGVTQSPTHLIKTRGQQVTLRCSSQSGHNTVSWYQQALGQGPQFIFQYYREEENGRGNFPPRFSGLQFPNYSSELNVNALELDDSALYLCASSFQGGPIYGYTFGSGTRLTVV.

For this clone: The sample has other DNA sequences that encode this CDR3 too. The rearrangement uses TRBV19 and TRBJ2-7, with a weak D call TRBD2 (5 bases). V was pared by 3 bases and J by 2 bases, with 14 bases between. Germline values: CDR1 LNHDA, CDR2 SQIVND (reference sequence). This CDR3 is 15 amino acids long. The chain's CDR3 is CASSIADAGPYEQYF. In nucleotides, the CDR3 is TGTGCCAGTAGTATCGCAGATGCGGGTCCCTACGAGCAGTACTTC.

The genes are TRBV30 and TRBJ2-4, with D unresolved. Germline V gives CDR1 GTSNPN, CDR2 SVGIG (reference sequence). Trimming took off 2 bases at V and 0 bases at J, with 8 bases between the two ends. This CDR3 region has 14 residues. The CDR3 loop reads CAWSSEKAKNIQYF. CDR3 nucleotide sequence: TGTGCCTGGAGTTCGGAGAAAGCCAAAAACATTCAGTACTTC.

The chain employs TRBV19 and TRBJ2-3, with 8 positions matching TRBD1. CDR1 is LNHDA and CDR2 is SQIVND in the germline V gene (reference sequence). V lost 5 bases and J lost 6; bases outside the gene matches: 10. This CDR3 region has 15 residues. The CDR3 DNA sequence: TGTGCCAGTAGTGTCCAGGGGGCGGCACACGATACGCAGTATTTT. Protein product: CASSVQGAAHDTQYF.

The rearrangement joins TRBV2 to TRBJ2-1, with 7 bases that match TRBD2. The CDR3 consists of 18 residues. J was trimmed by 4 bases and V by 2 bases; bases with no gene match: 14. Germline-derived CDR1 and CDR2 are SNHLY and FYNNEI. The CDR3 loop is CASSEKGTRAGGYNEQFF. The CDR3 nucleotides are TGTGCCAGCAGTGAAAAAGGAACTAGAGCCGGGGGGTACAATGAGCAGTTCTTC.

The J gene is TRBJ2-3, the V gene TRBV14; 7 bases are a match to TRBD1. Germline loops: CDR1 SGHDN, CDR2 FVKESK. The CDR3 is 13 residues long. The junction had 3 bases not matched to a gene; V was cut back by 1 base and J by 8 bases. CDR3 region: CASSQVRQGTQYF. CDR3 DNA: TGTGCCAGCAGCCAAGTACGACAGGGTACGCAGTATTTT.

J is TRBJ2-3 and V is TRBV29-1; D is possibly TRBD1 (6 bases). Germline V gives CDR1 SQVTM, CDR2 ANQGSEA. There are 14 residues in the CDR3. Trimming took off 4 bases at V and 0 bases at J, with 11 bases between the two ends. The CDR3 loop reads CSVAGTFSTDTQYF. The CDR3 nucleotides are TGCAGCGTTGCCGGGACATTTAGCACAGATACGCAGTATTTT.

V gene TRBV12-3 or TRBV12-4 combines with J gene TRBJ2-7; D is tentatively TRBD1 or TRBD2 (5 bases each). V was clipped by 2 bases and J by 9 bases, with 11 bases between them. The CDR3 is 12 residues long. DNA for the CDR3: TGTGCCAGCAGTTTAAGAGGGACCGTGCAGTACTTC. Its protein product is CASSLRGTVQYF.

The rearrangement joins TRBV19 to TRBJ2-2; 13 bases are shared with TRBD2. J lost 7 bases, V lost 4 bases, and 9 bases had no gene match. CDR1 is LNHDA and CDR2 is SQIVND in the germline V gene (reference sequence). This CDR3 is 17 amino acids long. As DNA, the CDR3 is TGTGCCAGTAGTAACCCAGGACTAGCGGGAGCGGGCGGGGAGCTGTTTTTT. Protein product: CASSNPGLAGAGGELFF.

For this clone: This sample includes further DNA sequences coding for the same CDR3. The chain uses TRBV29-1 and TRBJ2-7; 8 bases fit TRBD1. Losses at the gene ends were 6 bases for V and 2 bases for J; bases not matched to a gene: 3. Germline V gene lookup returns CDR1 SQVTM and CDR2 ANQGSEA. The CDR3 length is 12 residues. CDR3 in amino acids: CSVGQGTYEQYF. The DNA for the CDR3 is TGCAGCGTCGGACAGGGAACCTACGAGCAGTACTTC.

The chain joins TRBV9 to TRBJ2-1, with D possibly matching TRBD2 (6 bases). The CDR3 loop spans 14 amino acids. Germline V gives CDR1 SGDLS, CDR2 YYNGEE. V was shortened by 4 bases and J by 4 bases, with 12 bases between the two germline ends. The CDR3 sequence is CASSFKGTYNEQFF. DNA for the CDR3: TGTGCCAGCAGCTTCAAGGGGACTTACAATGAGCAGTTCTTC.

The rearrangement links TRBV28 to TRBJ1-6; D is perhaps TRBD1 (5 bases). This CDR3 contains 13 residues. Germline lookup yields CDR1 MDHEN and CDR2 SYDVKM. V lost 4 bases to trimming and J lost 9 bases, with 10 bases between them. The CDR3 loop reads CASSSTDLSPLHF. The CDR3 DNA reads TGTGCCAGCAGTTCGACAGATCTTTCACCCCTCCACTTT.

The V gene is TRBV6-5, the J gene TRBJ2-3, with a weak D call TRBD2 (6 bases). The V end was cut by 5 bases, the J end by 1 base, with 10 bases between. From germline, CDR1 is MNHEY and CDR2 SVGAGI. This CDR3 spans 14 amino acids. The CDR3 DNA sequence: TGTGCCAGCAGTATTAGCGGACGCACAGATACGCAGTATTTT. As protein: CASSISGRTDTQYF.

V usage is TRBV4-3 and J usage is TRBJ2-1; 9 bases agree with TRBD1. Germline assignment: CDR1 LGHNA and CDR2 YSLEER. The CDR3 spans 15 residues. The J segment lost 3 bases and the V segment lost 5 bases, leaving 5 bases of the junction unmatched. CDR3 sequence reads: CASSMEGQGYNEQFF. DNA for the CDR3: TGCGCCAGCAGCATGGAGGGACAGGGCTACAATGAGCAGTTCTTC.

This clone was seen only once. The V gene is TRBV19, the J gene TRBJ1-3; maybe TRBD1 (6 bases). Trimming left V 6 bases short and J 2 bases short, with 26 bases between. The CDR3 runs to 19 residues. Germline lookup yields CDR1 LNHDA and CDR2 SQIVND (reference sequence). CDR3 DNA sequence: TGTGCCAGTAGCCCGTTCCGTACAGGGCCCAGCGGGCCTGGAAACACCATATATTTT. Its protein product is CASSPFRTGPSGPGNTIYF.